The T cell receptor (beta chain) described here comes from a study of T cells in Graves' hyperthyroidism and ophthalmopathy. This clonotype was picked up a small number of times. Its antigen is not known. Points from the study as a whole: Ophthalmopathy was distinguished from stable hyperthyroidism by 13 V-J signatures.

RNA transcripts yielded amplified TCR beta CDR3 regions. A set of HTBI primers served as the primers for a first-round RT-PCR of the TCR CDR3. TCRdb re-called the multiplex PCR reads through MiXCR, storing one row per CDR3 protein. This sample yields over 700,000 distinct CDR3 sequences, of which 18% are seen a single time; around 17% belongs to the top ten. This CDR3 spans 13 amino acids. The germline gives CDR1 LGHNA, CDR2 YNFKEQ. Trimming at V came to 3 bases and at J to 8 bases, leaving 6 bases not matched to a gene. This chain joins TRBV4-2 and TRBJ1-2; 7 nucleotides match TRBD1. This TCR was sampled from a woman in her fifties or sixties with Graves' hyperthyroidism that later progressed to Graves' ophthalmopathy. The sample consisted of blood. CDR3 sequence: CASSHTGAGGYTF. The CDR3 nucleotides read TGTGCCAGCAGCCACACAGGGGCAGGGGGCTACACCTTC.